Included here is one T cell receptor (beta chain) sequence, with context. The sample belongs to a study of shared clonotypes between healthy human individuals. Sequencing used immunoSEQ multiplex PCR; TCRdb keeps in-frame clones, though not all of them. The sample has approximately 2,300,000 clones, 85% to 95% seen once. Germline CDR1 and CDR2: MDHEN and SYDVKM. This CDR3 has 16 residues. The V gene end was trimmed by 5 bases and the J gene end by 3 bases; junction bases not matched to a gene: 13. V usage is TRBV28 and J usage is TRBJ2-7, with 7 positions matching TRBD2. The receptor comes from a man younger than 35 in good health. Some clones in this sample may be carry-over from other donors' samples. What was sequenced was naive CD4+ T cells from PBMCs. Subset: CD45RA+ positively selected. This CDR3 is CASSIGGAGRHYEQYF. CDR3 DNA sequence: TGTGCCAGCAGTATTGGGGGAGCGGGACGCCACTACGAGCAGTACTTC.